Listed below are T cell receptor beta chains from one sample, sequenced in a study of regulatory T cells in long-lasting Graves disease. TCRdb fed the multiplex PCR reads into MiXCR, producing one record per CDR3 protein. In the table there are approximately 540,000 distinct CDR3 sequences, more than 10% of which are singletons. The sample also formed part of further work on T cells in Graves' hyperthyroidism and ophthalmopathy.

This specimen consisted of peripheral blood mononuclear cells (PBMCs), obtained at new diagnosis, from a patient treated with antithyroid drugs. The receptors derive from a woman aged 25 to 39 with Graves disease. CDR3s include the opening cysteine and the closing phenylalanine or tryptophan. The order of the fields is D gene, clone size, J gene, V gene, CDR3 DNA, CDR3 protein. A D gene is named only where the DNA matches it firmly. A clone size is listed for some rows: how often the clone was seen (once, few, many), or a class if it is expanded.

>-|-|TRBJ2-3|TRBV10-2
TGCGCCAGCAGTGAGCCAGTAGGAACAGATACGCAGTATTTT
CASSEPVGTDTQYF
>-|-|TRBJ2-1|TRBV6-1
TGTGCCAGCAGCATCGACAGCCCCCACGAATTCACTGAGCAGTTCTTC
CASSIDSPHEFTEQFF
>TRBD2|many|TRBJ2-7|TRBV7-2
TGTGCCAGCAGCCTCACCGGTGCGACTAGCGGGATCGTGGAGCAGTACTTC
CASSLTGATSGIVEQYF
>TRBD1|-|TRBJ1-2|TRBV19
TGTGCCACTAGACCCGGACAGGTTACTACCTATGGCTACACCTTC
CATRPGQVTTYGYTF
>-|many|TRBJ1-1|TRBV12-3/TRBV12-4
TGTGCCAGTGCCATGGGCAGTCGGAACACTGAAGCTTTCTTT
CASAMGSRNTEAFF
>-|many|TRBJ1-5|TRBV5-5
TGTGCCAGCAGCTTAGGCTGGGGAAGCAATCAGCCCCAGCATTTT
CASSLGWGSNQPQHF
>TRBD1|-|TRBJ1-5|TRBV7-2
TGTGCCAGCAGCCCAGGGGGCGTTGATCAGCCCCAGCATTTT
CASSPGGVDQPQHF
>-|many|TRBJ2-2|TRBV11-3
TGTGCCAGCAGCCCACAGACGGACACCGGGGAGCTGTTTTTT
CASSPQTDTGELFF
>TRBD2|-|TRBJ2-3|TRBV11-2
TGTGCCAGCAGCGGACTAGCGGGAGTAGGGTACACAGATACGCAGTATTTT
CASSGLAGVGYTDTQYF
>-|-|TRBJ2-3|TRBV11-2
TGTGCCAGCAGCTTAGGTATCCTATGGGGGGCTAGCACAGATACGCAGTATTTT
CASSLGILWGASTDTQYF
>TRBD1|many|TRBJ1-5|TRBV2
TGTGCCAGCAGTCTTGGACAGGGAGACAATCAGCCCCAGCATTTT
CASSLGQGDNQPQHF
>-|many|TRBJ1-4|TRBV6-2/TRBV6-3
TGTGCCAGCAAACCGGCCCTTAATGAAAAACTGTTTTTT
CASKPALNEKLFF
>TRBD1|many|TRBJ1-2|TRBV2
TGTGCCAGCAGGCCCGGGACAGGGGTCTATGGCTACACCTTC
CASRPGTGVYGYTF
>TRBD1|many|TRBJ2-5|TRBV29-1
TGCAGCGTTAGAGACAGGGAAGAGACCCAGTACTTC
CSVRDREETQYF
>-|-|TRBJ1-4|TRBV30
TGTGCCTGGAGTAGCCAGGGGCTCAAGAAACTGTTTTTT
CAWSSQGLKKLFF
>TRBD1|many|TRBJ1-1|TRBV6-1
TGTGCCAGCAGTACCCCGGACAGGGTGTACACTGAAGCTTTCTTT
CASSTPDRVYTEAFF
>-|once|TRBJ2-1|TRBV6-1
TGTGCCAGCAGCTCCGGGCCCGGGCCCTACTACAATGAGCAGTTCTTC
CASSSGPGPYYNEQFF
>-|few|TRBJ2-3|TRBV9
TGTGCCAGCAGCGTAGGGATCTACACAGATACGCAGTATTTT
CASSVGIYTDTQYF
>-|many|TRBJ1-5|TRBV2
TGTGCCAGCAGTGATCCCGGGACGGTCGATCAGCCCCAGCATTTT
CASSDPGTVDQPQHF
>-|few|TRBJ2-1|TRBV6-2/TRBV6-3
TGTGCCAGCAGTATCTCCGGGAGCTCCCCGGATGAGCAGTTCTTC
CASSISGSSPDEQFF
>-|many|TRBJ2-7|TRBV28
TGTGCCACCTGGGGCCGTAGCTCCTACGAGCAGTACTTC
CATWGRSSYEQYF
>TRBD2|many|TRBJ2-2|TRBV13
TGTGCCAGCAGCCCCCGTCGCGGCGGGAGTGCCGCCGGGGAGCTGTTTTTT
CASSPRRGGSAAGELFF